This record covers a single T cell receptor (beta chain). This specimen belongs to a study of identical twins. MiXCR was run by TCRdb on the 5' RACE reads, yielding one entry per CDR3 protein. The sample has hundreds of thousands of distinct CDR3 sequences; 15% to 20% are singletons. With 0 bases removed from V and 2 bases from J, the gap between germline ends came to 5 bases. The CDR3 runs 14 residues. The germline V gene has CDR1 MGHRA and CDR2 YSYEKL. These data were also filed under a second study, of T cells expressing NK-cell markers.

Sequences were obtained from PBMCs. This clonotype was obtained from a woman between 18 and 30 years old in good health. This chain uses TRBV4-1 with TRBJ1-5, with unresolved D. The CDR3 sequence: CASSQDYRNQPQHF. The CDR3 DNA reads TGCGCCAGCAGCCAAGACTATCGCAATCAGCCCCAGCATTTT.